This T cell receptor beta chain was identified during a study of prognosis after radiotherapy for stage I lung cancer. The CDR3 spans 16 residues. The J segment lost 4 bases and the V segment lost 5 bases, leaving 6 bases of the junction unmatched. Germline lookup yields CDR1 MDHEN and CDR2 SYDVKM. The genomic DNA TCR beta CDR3 region underwent two rounds of multiplex PCR. First-round PCR amplification was performed with primers specific to each TRBV and TRBJ gene. Via MiXCR, TCRdb re-called the multiplex PCR reads, giving one row per CDR3 protein. The sample holds about 28,000 distinct CDR3 sequences; approximately 31% are singletons and the top ten take over 10%. This clonotype was counted at least ten times.

The specimen comprised PBMCs, sampled before or after stereotactic body radiation therapy (not recorded which). This TCR came from a donor over 45 with non-small cell lung cancer. The chain joins TRBV28 to TRBJ2-1; 12 bases fit TRBD2. The CDR3 DNA is TGTGCCAGCAGTCAACTAGCGGGGGGCCGGTACAATGAGCAGTTCTTC. As protein: CASSQLAGGRYNEQFF.